Sequencing of this T cell receptor beta chain was carried out in a study of T cells in Graves' hyperthyroidism and ophthalmopathy. Study details: Before treatment of any kind, peripheral blood was taken at initial diagnosis.

Uncontrolled infection, other autoimmune disease, pregnancy or lactation led to exclusion. The source of the PBMCs was 8.5 to 10 ml of fresh peripheral blood. Looked up from germline, CDR1 is SNHLY and CDR2 is FYNNEI. The germline V and J ends were trimmed by 6 bases and 3 bases, with 9 bases remaining between them. The CDR3 sequence is 13 residues long. Amplification of TCR beta CDR3 regions used RNA as the template. First-round RT-PCR targeting the TCR CDR3 was performed with the HTBI primer set. TCRdb re-called the multiplex PCR reads through MiXCR, storing one row per CDR3 protein. The top ten clones hold roughly a third of a sample with 600,000 to 650,000 distinct CDR3 sequences, roughly 20% of them seen once.

The sample taken for sequencing was blood. This chain links TRBV2 with TRBJ2-1; tentative D call: TRBD2 (5 bases). The clonotype originates from a man aged 25-45 years with Graves' ophthalmopathy. The CDR3 region has the DNA TGTGCCAGCAGCCGGGGTCGCTACAATGAGCAGTTCTTC. It codes for CASSRGRYNEQFF.